In this sample, the clone carrying this T cell receptor (beta chain) turned up once. Using immunoSEQ multiplex PCR, the repertoire was profiled, and TCRdb retains in-frame clones only, with some absent. The repertoire consists of approximately 86,000 clones, with approximately 80% occurring once and the leading ten covering 10% to 13%. The record originates from a study of blood T cell repertoires in COVID-19. V was trimmed by 0 bases and J by 7 bases, leaving 13 bases between them. This CDR3 has 14 residues. CDR1 and CDR2 (germline): GTSNPN, SVGIG (reference sequence). The clonotype originates from a woman in her seventies with acute or convalescent COVID-19. The sample taken for sequencing was peripheral blood. The V call is TRBV30, the J call TRBJ1-5, with TRBD1 as a possible D gene (6 bases). In nucleotides, the CDR3 is TGTGCCTGGAGTGTACAGGGAGCCTACCAGCCCCAGCATTTT. Encoded protein: CAWSVQGAYQPQHF.